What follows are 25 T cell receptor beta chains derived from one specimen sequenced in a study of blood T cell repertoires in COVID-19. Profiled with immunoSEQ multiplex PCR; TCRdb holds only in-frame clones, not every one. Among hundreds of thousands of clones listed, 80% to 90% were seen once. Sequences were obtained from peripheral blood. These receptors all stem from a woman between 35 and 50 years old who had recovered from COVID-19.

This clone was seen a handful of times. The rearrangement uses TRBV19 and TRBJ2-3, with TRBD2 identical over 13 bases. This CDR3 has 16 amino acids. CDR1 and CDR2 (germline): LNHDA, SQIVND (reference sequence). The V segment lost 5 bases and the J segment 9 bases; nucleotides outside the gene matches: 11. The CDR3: CASSDGLAGETGTQYF. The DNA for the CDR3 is TGTGCCAGTAGTGATGGACTAGCGGGGGAAACTGGAACGCAGTATTTT.

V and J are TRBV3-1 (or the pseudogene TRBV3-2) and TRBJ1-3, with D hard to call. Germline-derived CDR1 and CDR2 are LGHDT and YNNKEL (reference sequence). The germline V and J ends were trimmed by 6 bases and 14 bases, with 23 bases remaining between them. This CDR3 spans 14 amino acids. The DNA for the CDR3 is TGTGCCAGCAGTCGTCCCCAGCCCCCCAAGACTCTATATTTT. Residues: CASSRPQPPKTLYF.

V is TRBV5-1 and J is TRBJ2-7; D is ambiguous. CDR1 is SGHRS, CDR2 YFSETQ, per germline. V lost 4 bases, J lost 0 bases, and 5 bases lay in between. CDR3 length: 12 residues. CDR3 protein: CASSLSSYEQYF. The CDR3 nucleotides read TGCGCCAGCAGCCTCAGCTCCTACGAGCAGTACTTC.

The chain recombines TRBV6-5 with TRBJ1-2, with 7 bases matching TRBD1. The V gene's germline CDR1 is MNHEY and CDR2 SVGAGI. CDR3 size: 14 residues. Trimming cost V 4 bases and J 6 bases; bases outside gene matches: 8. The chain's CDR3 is CASSWIDRADGYTF. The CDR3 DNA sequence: TGTGCCAGCAGTTGGATCGACAGGGCGGATGGCTACACCTTC.

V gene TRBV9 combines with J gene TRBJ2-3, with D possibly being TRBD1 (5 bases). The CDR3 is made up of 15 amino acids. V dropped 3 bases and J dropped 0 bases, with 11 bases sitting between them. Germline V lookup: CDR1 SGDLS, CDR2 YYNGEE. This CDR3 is CASSAGSTSTDTQYF. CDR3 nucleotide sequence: TGTGCCAGCAGCGCAGGGTCCACTAGCACAGATACGCAGTATTTT.

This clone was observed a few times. Written as DNA, the CDR3 is TGTGCCAGCAGCTCGGCGTGGGGGGGGAGTAAAACTGAAGCTTTCTTT. It translates to CASSSAWGGSKTEAFF. The chain recombines TRBV7-2 with TRBJ1-1; possibly TRBD1 for D (5 bases). CDR3 length equals 16 residues. Germline V gene sequence: CDR1 SGHTA, CDR2 FQGNSA. The germline V and J ends were trimmed by 4 bases and 5 bases, with 20 bases remaining between them.

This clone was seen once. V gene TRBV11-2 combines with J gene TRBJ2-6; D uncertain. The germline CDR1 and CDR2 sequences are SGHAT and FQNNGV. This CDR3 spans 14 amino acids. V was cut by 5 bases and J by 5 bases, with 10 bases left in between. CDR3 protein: CASSLESWANVLTF. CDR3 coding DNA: TGTGCCAGCAGCCTCGAGTCGTGGGCCAACGTCCTGACTTTC.

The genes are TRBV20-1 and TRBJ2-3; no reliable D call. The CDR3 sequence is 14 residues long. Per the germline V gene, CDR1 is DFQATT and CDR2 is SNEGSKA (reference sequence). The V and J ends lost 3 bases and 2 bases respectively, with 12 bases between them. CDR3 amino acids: CSASWQAYTDTQYF. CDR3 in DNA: TGCAGTGCTAGTTGGCAGGCCTACACAGATACGCAGTATTTT.

The chain's CDR3 is CASSLYGGEAQYF. As DNA, the CDR3 is TGCGCCAGCAGCCTCTACGGTGGGGAGGCGCAGTATTTT. This sequence joins TRBV5-1 and TRBJ2-3; TRBD2 might be the D (6 bases). CDR3 length equals 13 residues. The V gene lost 4 bases and the J gene lost 10 bases, with 16 bases spanning the gap. The germline gives CDR1 SGHRS, CDR2 YFSETQ.

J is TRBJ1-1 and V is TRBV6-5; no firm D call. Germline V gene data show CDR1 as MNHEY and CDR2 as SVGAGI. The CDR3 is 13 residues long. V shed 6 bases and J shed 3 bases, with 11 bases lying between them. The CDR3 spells CASRTRRDTEAFF. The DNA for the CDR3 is TGTGCCAGCAGAACCCGGCGGGACACTGAAGCTTTCTTT.

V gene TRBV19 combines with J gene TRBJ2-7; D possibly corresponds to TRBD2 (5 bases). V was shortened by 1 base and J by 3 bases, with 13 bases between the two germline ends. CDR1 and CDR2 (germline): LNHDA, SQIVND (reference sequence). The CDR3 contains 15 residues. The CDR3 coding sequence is TGTGCCAGTAGTATAGCCCCGGGAACAATCTACGAGCAGTACTTC. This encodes CASSIAPGTIYEQYF.

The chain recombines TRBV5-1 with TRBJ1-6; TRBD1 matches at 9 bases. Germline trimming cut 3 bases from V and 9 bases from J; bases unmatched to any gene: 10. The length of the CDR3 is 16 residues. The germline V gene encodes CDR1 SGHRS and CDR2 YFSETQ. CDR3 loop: CASSYGPGTGSSPLHF. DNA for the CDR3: TGCGCCAGCAGCTATGGACCCGGGACAGGGAGTTCACCCCTCCACTTT.

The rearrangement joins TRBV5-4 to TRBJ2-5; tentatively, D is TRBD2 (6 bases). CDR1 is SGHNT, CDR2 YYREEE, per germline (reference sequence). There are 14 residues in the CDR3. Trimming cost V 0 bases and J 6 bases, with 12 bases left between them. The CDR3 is CASSLGGGEKTQYF. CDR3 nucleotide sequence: TGTGCCAGCAGCTTGGGAGGAGGGGAAAAGACCCAGTACTTC.

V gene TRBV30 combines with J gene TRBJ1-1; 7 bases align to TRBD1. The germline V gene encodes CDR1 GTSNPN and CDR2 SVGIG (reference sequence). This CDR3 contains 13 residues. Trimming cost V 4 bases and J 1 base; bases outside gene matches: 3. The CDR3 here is CAWNPGGNTEAFF. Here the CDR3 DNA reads TGTGCCTGGAACCCAGGGGGGAACACTGAAGCTTTCTTT.

CDR3 loop: CSVRGLAGPTGELFF. As DNA, the CDR3 is TGCAGCGTCCGGGGACTAGCGGGACCCACCGGGGAGCTGTTTTTT. This chain links TRBV29-1 with TRBJ2-2, with 13 bases matching TRBD2. The CDR3 runs 15 residues. The V segment lost 6 bases and the J segment 4 bases; nucleotides outside the gene matches: 5. The germline gives CDR1 SQVTM, CDR2 ANQGSEA.

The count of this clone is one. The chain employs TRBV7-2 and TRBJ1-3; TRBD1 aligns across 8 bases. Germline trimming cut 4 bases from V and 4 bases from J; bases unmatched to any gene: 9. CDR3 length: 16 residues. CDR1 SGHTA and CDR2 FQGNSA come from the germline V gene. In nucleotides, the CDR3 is TGTGCCAGCAGCTATTACAGGGGGTTGGGAGGAAACACCATATATTTT. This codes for CASSYYRGLGGNTIYF. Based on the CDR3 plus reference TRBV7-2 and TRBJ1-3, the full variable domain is GAGVSQSPSNKVTEKGKDVELRCDPISGHTALYWYRQSLGQGLEFLIYFQGNSAPDKSGLPSDRFSAERTGGSVSTLTIQRTQQEDSAVYLCASSYYRGLGGNTIYFGEGSWLTVV.

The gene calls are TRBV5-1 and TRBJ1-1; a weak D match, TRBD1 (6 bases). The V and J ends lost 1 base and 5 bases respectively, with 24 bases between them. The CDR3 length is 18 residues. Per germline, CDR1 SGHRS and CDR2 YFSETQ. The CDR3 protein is CASSLWGRTGRGGTEAFF. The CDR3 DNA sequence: TGCGCCAGCAGCTTGTGGGGACGAACGGGCAGGGGAGGGACTGAAGCTTTCTTT. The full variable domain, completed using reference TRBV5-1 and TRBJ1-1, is KAGVTQTPRYLIKTRGQQVTLSCSPISGHRSVSWYQQTPGQGLQFLFEYFSETQRNKGNFPGRFSGRQFSNSRSEMNVSTLELGDSALYLCASSLWGRTGRGGTEAFFGQGTRLTVV.

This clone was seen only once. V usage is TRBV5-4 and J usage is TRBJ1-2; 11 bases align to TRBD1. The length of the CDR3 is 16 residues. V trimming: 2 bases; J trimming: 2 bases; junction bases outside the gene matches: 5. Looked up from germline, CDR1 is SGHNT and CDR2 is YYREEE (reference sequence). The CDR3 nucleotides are TGTGCCAGCAGCTTTGGACAGGGGGCGCGCAACTATGGCTACACCTTC. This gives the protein CASSFGQGARNYGYTF.

CDR3 loop: CASSYSSNRGLGYTF. For the CDR3, the DNA is TGTGCCAGCAGTTACTCGAGTAACAGGGGTTTGGGCTACACCTTC. The V call is TRBV6-5, the J call TRBJ1-2; 7 bases agree with TRBD1. The CDR3 spans 15 residues. Germline V gene sequence: CDR1 MNHEY, CDR2 SVGAGI. V trimming: 0 bases; J trimming: 8 bases; junction bases outside the gene matches: 9.

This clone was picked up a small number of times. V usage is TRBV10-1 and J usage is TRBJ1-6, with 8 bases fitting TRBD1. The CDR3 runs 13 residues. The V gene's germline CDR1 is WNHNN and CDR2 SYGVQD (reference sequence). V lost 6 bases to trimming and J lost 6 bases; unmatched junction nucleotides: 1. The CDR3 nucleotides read TGCGCCAGCAGCGGACAGGGTAATTCACCCCTCCACTTT. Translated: CASSGQGNSPLHF.

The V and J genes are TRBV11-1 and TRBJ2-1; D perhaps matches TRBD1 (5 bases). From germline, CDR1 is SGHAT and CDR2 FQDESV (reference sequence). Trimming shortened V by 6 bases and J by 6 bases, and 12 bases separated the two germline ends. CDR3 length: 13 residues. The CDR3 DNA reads TGTGCCAGCAGAATTACTGGGGCCAATGAGCAGTTCTTC. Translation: CASRITGANEQFF.

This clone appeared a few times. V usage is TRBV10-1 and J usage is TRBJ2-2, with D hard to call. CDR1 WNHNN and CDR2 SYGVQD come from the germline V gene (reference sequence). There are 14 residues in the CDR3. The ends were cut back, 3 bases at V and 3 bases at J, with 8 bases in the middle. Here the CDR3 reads CASSDRVDTGELFF. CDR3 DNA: TGCGCCAGCAGTGACCGGGTAGACACCGGGGAGCTGTTTTTT.

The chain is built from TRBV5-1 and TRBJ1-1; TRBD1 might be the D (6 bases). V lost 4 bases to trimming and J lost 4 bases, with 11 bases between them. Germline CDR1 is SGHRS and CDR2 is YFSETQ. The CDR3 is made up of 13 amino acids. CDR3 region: CASSTYRATEAFF. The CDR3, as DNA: TGCGCCAGCAGCACCTACAGGGCCACTGAAGCTTTCTTT.

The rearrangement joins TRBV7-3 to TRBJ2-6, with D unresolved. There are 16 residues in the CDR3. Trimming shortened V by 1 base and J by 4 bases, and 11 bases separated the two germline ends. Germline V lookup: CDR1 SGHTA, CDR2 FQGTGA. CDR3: CASSLKRSGGANVLTF. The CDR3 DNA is TGTGCCAGCAGCTTAAAAAGGAGTGGAGGGGCCAACGTCCTGACTTTC.

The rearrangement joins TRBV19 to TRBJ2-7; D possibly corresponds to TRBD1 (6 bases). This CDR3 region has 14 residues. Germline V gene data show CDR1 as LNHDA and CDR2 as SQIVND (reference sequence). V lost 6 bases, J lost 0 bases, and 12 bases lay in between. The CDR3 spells CASRPGTNSYEQYF. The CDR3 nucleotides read TGTGCCAGTAGACCCGGGACAAACTCCTACGAGCAGTACTTC.